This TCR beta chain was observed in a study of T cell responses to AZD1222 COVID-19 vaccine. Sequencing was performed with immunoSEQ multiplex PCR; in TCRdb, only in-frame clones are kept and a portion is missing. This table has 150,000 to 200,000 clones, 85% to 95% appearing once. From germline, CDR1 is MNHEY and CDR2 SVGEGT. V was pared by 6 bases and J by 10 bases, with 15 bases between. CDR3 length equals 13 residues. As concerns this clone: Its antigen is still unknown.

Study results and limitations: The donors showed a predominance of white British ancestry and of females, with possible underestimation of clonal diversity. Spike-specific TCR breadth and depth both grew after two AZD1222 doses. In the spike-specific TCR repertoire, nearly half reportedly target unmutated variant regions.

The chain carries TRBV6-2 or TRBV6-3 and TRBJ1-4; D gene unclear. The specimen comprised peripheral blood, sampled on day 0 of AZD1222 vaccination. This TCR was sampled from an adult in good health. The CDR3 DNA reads TGTGCCAGCAGCCTCCGGGGAGTCGGAAAACTGTTTTTT. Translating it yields CASSLRGVGKLFF.